The clone carrying this TCR beta chain turned up a few times. What it recognizes is unknown. The sample belongs to a study of vaccination effects on CD4 cells after COVID-19. General observations from the study: New vaccine-induced clones dominated post-vaccine spike-reactive clones in convalescents.

Prior to sequencing, the ViraFEST assay stimulated PBMC with viral peptide pools, which expanded the antigen-specific CD4+ T cells. Scientists isolated CD4+ T cells after a roughly 10-day culture period ended. Between March and December 2020, the person had a SARS-CoV-2 infection that PCR confirmed. Germline V gives CDR1 SGDLS, CDR2 YYNGEE. V lost 4 bases and J lost 2; bases outside the gene matches: 10. CDR3 length: 17 amino acids. Sequencing was performed with immunoSEQ multiplex PCR; in TCRdb, only in-frame clones are kept and a portion is missing. The sample shows 40,000 or so clones, roughly 75% of them seen only once.

The clonotype originates from a human donor who had a prior SARS-CoV-2 infection. This sample comprised CD4+ T cells from PBMCs cultured with a peptide pool, obtained before COVID-19 vaccination. The genes are TRBV9 and TRBJ2-1, with 9 bases aligning to TRBD1. The CDR3: CASSPRRDRVTYNEQFF. The CDR3 region has the DNA TGTGCCAGCAGCCCACGCCGGGACAGGGTAACCTACAATGAGCAGTTCTTC.